Listed here are 16 T cell receptor beta chains from one sample, sequenced in a study of T cells after yellow fever vaccination. One entry per CDR3 protein results from TCRdb running MiXCR on the 5' RACE reads. The sample contains roughly 400,000 distinct CDR3 sequences, 18% of which appear only once. Sequencing used PBMCs, obtained before the yellow fever booster vaccination. These receptors came from a man between 18 and 35 years old who received the YFV17D yellow fever vaccine.

This clonotype has ten or more counts. This chain uses TRBV6-5 with TRBJ1-2, with 10 bases fitting TRBD1. This CDR3 region has 13 residues. Germline-derived CDR1 and CDR2 are MNHEY and SVGAGI. V shed 4 bases, J shed 6 bases, and the junction held 2 bases outside the gene matches. CDR3 amino acids: CASSSGTGDGYTF. In DNA form, the CDR3 reads TGTGCCAGCAGTTCCGGGACAGGGGATGGCTACACCTTC.

The chain carries TRBV5-4 and TRBJ2-5, with a weak D call TRBD2 (6 bases). The CDR3 runs to 14 residues. Germline loops: CDR1 SGHNT, CDR2 YYREEE (reference sequence). The ends were cut back, 5 bases at V and 3 bases at J, with 14 bases in the middle. CDR3 nucleotides: TGTGCCAGCAGACCCGCGGGGCGGAAAGAGACCCAGTACTTC. It translates to CASRPAGRKETQYF.

This clonotype was counted once. V gene TRBV5-4 combines with J gene TRBJ2-2; the D gene is possibly TRBD1 (5 bases). The CDR3 covers 13 residues. In germline, CDR1 is SGHNT, CDR2 YYREEE (reference sequence). V was clipped by 5 bases and J by 4 bases, with 9 bases between them. The CDR3 coding sequence is TGTGCCAGCAGAGGGGCGGTCACCGGGGAGCTGTTTTTT. Protein sequence: CASRGAVTGELFF.

This clonotype appeared many times. J is TRBJ2-1 and V is TRBV15; 9 bases fit TRBD2. With 5 bases clipped from V and 4 bases from J, the junction kept 6 bases outside the gene matches. Germline values: CDR1 LNHNV, CDR2 YYDKDF (reference sequence). This CDR3 has 15 amino acids. CDR3 nucleotides: TGTGCCACCAGCCTGGGACTAGCAGATTACAATGAGCAGTTCTTC. Protein sequence: CATSLGLADYNEQFF.

This clonotype was recorded a few times. The chain carries TRBV5-1 and TRBJ1-1; the match to TRBD1 covers 7 bases. V shed 0 bases, J shed 5 bases, and the junction held 7 bases outside the gene matches. The CDR3 totals 15 residues. Germline V gene lookup returns CDR1 SGHRS and CDR2 YFSETQ. The CDR3 loop reads CASSLAPATGTEAFF. As DNA, the CDR3 is TGCGCCAGCAGCTTGGCCCCCGCGACAGGGACTGAAGCTTTCTTT.

In its sample, this clonotype was seen a few times. The chain joins TRBV9 to TRBJ2-5; possible D gene TRBD2, 6 bases. Germline V gene data show CDR1 as SGDLS and CDR2 as YYNGEE. CDR3 length: 13 amino acids. Trimming took off 3 bases at V and 3 bases at J, with 9 bases between the two ends. The CDR3 nucleotides read TGTGCCAGCAGCGCCCGGACTAAAGAGACCCAGTACTTC. This codes for CASSARTKETQYF. Based on the CDR3 plus reference TRBV9 and TRBJ2-5, the full variable domain is DSGVTQTPKHLITATGQRVTLRCSPRSGDLSVYWYQQSLDQGLQFLIQYYNGEERAKGNILERFSAQQFPDLHSELNLSSLELGDSALYFCASSARTKETQYFGPGTRLLVL.

At least ten counts were recorded for this clonotype. This chain connects TRBV27 to TRBJ1-5; D is undetermined. Trimming shortened V by 0 bases and J by 9 bases, and 9 bases separated the two germline ends. The germline CDR1 and CDR2 sequences are MNHEY and SMNVEV (reference sequence). CDR3 size: 13 residues. CDR3 region: CASSLSWNVPQHF. In DNA form, the CDR3 reads TGTGCCAGCAGTTTATCCTGGAATGTGCCCCAGCATTTT.

The rearrangement joins TRBV6-1 to TRBJ1-4; D gene uncertain. Per germline, CDR1 MNHNS and CDR2 SASEGT. The V end was cut by 3 bases, the J end by 0 bases, with 5 bases between. This CDR3 has 14 amino acids. CDR3 coding DNA: TGTGCCAGCAGTGATGGGTCAACTAATGAAAAACTGTTTTTT. This sequence encodes CASSDGSTNEKLFF.

This clonotype has ten or more counts. The V call is TRBV27, the J call TRBJ1-2; TRBD1 matches at 7 bases. Germline CDR1 and CDR2: MNHEY and SMNVEV (reference sequence). J gave up 1 base and V 5 bases, and 7 bases lay outside the gene matches. This CDR3 is 15 amino acids long. The CDR3 protein is CASSPGQEINYGYTF. Written as DNA, the CDR3 is TGTGCCAGCAGTCCCGGACAGGAAATTAACTATGGCTACACCTTC.

This clonotype was detected only a few times. The chain recombines TRBV29-1 with TRBJ1-4; D is possibly TRBD1 (5 bases). Per germline, CDR1 SQVTM and CDR2 ANQGSEA. V was pared by 7 bases and J by 8 bases, with 11 bases between. The length of the CDR3 is 11 residues. The CDR3 DNA sequence: TGCAGCGGAGGAGGGACCGAAAAACTGTTTTTT. It encodes CSGGGTEKLFF.

This clonotype was counted once. This chain uses TRBV20-1 with TRBJ1-1, with D perhaps matching TRBD1 (6 bases). V was trimmed by 2 bases and J by 1 base, leaving 8 bases between them. Germline values: CDR1 DFQATT, CDR2 SNEGSKA (reference sequence). The CDR3 totals 13 residues. CDR3 loop: CSARIQGNTEAFF. CDR3 sequence (DNA): TGCAGTGCTAGAATACAGGGGAACACTGAAGCTTTCTTT.

This clonotype was counted only a few times. V and J are TRBV24-1 and TRBJ1-6; the D is unclear. The V gene lost 3 bases and the J gene lost 0 bases, with 8 bases spanning the gap. The germline V gene encodes CDR1 KGHDR and CDR2 SFDVKD. The CDR3 has 16 amino acids. CDR3 protein: CATSDNRSSYNSPLHF. Here the CDR3 DNA reads TGTGCCACCAGTGATAACAGAAGCTCCTATAATTCACCCCTCCACTTT.

The chain couples TRBV25-1 to TRBJ2-2; 7 bases align to TRBD2. CDR1 and CDR2 (germline): MGHDK, SYGVNS. Unmatched junction bases numbered 2, after V lost 3 bases and J lost 1 base. The CDR3 length is 15 residues. The CDR3 spells CASSDSGGNTGELFF. CDR3 in DNA: TGTGCCAGCAGTGATTCGGGAGGGAACACCGGGGAGCTGTTTTTT.

This clonotype was seen more than once but under ten times. The chain employs TRBV11-2 and TRBJ2-1; no clear D. Germline assignment: CDR1 SGHAT and CDR2 FQNNGV. V shed 5 bases and J shed 8 bases, with 10 bases lying between them. The CDR3 has 12 residues. The CDR3 here is CASSRERDEQFF. The CDR3, as DNA: TGTGCCAGCAGCAGGGAACGGGATGAGCAGTTCTTC. Filled out from reference TRBV11-2 and TRBJ2-1, the complete variable domain reads EAGVAQSPRYKIIEKRQSVAFWCNPISGHATLYWYQQILGQGPKLLIQFQNNGVVDDSQLPKDRFSAERLKGVDSTLKIQPAKLEDSAVYLCASSRERDEQFFGPGTRLTVL.

This chain uses TRBV4-1 with TRBJ2-1; 10 bases line up with TRBD1. The V and J ends lost 4 bases and 5 bases, in that order; junction bases with no gene match: 5. Germline loops: CDR1 MGHRA, CDR2 YSYEKL. The CDR3 is 15 amino acids. CDR3 bases: TGCGCCAGCAGCCGTCCGGGACAGGGGAACAATGAGCAGTTCTTC. It codes for CASSRPGQGNNEQFF.

This clonotype was seen repeatedly, ten times or more. The junction does not match germline at one end; this may be a read error. J is TRBJ1-1 and V is TRBV20-1; D not certain. The CDR3 runs to 13 residues. The germline gives CDR1 DFQATT, CDR2 SNEGSKA (reference sequence). In DNA, the CDR3 is TGCAGTGCTAGAGATCACGTGAACCCTGAAGCTTTCTTT. This gives the protein CSARDHVNPEAFF.